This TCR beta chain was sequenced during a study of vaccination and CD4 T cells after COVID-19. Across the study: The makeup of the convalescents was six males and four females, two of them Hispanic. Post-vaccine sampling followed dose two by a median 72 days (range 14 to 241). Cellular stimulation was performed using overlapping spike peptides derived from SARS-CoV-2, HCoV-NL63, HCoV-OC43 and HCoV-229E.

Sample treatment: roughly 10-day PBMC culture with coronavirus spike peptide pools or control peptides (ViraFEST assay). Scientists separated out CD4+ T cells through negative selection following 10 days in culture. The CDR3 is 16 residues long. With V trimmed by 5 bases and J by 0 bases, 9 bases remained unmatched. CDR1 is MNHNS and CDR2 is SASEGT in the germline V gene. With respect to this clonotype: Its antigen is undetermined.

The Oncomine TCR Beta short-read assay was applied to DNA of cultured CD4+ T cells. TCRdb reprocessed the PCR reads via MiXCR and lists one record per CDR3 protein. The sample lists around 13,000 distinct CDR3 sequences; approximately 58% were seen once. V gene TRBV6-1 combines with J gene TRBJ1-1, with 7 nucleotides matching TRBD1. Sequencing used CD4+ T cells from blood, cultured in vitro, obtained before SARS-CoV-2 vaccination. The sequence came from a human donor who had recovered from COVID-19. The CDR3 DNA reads TGTGCCAGCAGTAAGGCTCGACAGGGCATGAACACTGAAGCTTTCTTT. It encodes CASSKARQGMNTEAFF.